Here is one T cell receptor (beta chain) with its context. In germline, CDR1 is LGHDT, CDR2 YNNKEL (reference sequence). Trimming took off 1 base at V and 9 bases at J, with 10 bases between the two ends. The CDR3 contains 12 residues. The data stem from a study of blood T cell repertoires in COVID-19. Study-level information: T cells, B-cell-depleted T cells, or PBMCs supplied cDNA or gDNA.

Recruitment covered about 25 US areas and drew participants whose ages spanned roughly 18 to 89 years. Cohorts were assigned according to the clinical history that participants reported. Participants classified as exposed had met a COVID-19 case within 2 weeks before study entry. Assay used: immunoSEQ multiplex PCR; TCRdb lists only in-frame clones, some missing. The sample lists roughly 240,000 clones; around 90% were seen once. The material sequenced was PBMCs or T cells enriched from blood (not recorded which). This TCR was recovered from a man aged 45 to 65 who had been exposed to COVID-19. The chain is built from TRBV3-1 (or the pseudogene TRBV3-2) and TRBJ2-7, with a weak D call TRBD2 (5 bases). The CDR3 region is CASSQAEDRQYF. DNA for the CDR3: TGTGCCAGCAGCCAAGCGGAGGACCGGCAGTACTTC.